The 24 T cell receptor beta chains in this list originate from one sample, sequenced in a study of CXCR3-negative and CXCR3-positive naive CD8 T cells. Overall study results and limits: TRB CDR3 hydrophobicity was greater in CXCR3-positive naive cells than in CXCR3-negative naive cells.

Each TRB cDNA library was prepared by 5' RACE (with UMI labels). From the 5' RACE reads, TCRdb lists one entry per CDR3 protein and no DNA. The sample table sets out about 5,500 distinct CDR3 sequences. Their antigens are not known. Sequenced input: naive CXCR3+ CD8+ T cells from blood. Subset reported: CD45RO-CCR7+CD27+CD95- naive CD8+ T cells expressing CXCR3 (TNR3+). Receptor source: a human donor in good health. Some clones in this sample may be carry-over from other donors' samples.

This clonotype shows up as medium-sized by frequency. V gene TRBV7-9 combines with J gene TRBJ1-1. CDR1 is SEHNR and CDR2 is FQNEAQ in the germline V gene (reference sequence). This CDR3 has 12 residues. The CDR3 loop is CASNDRNTEAFF.

This chain joins TRBV29-1 and TRBJ2-7; TCRdb returns TRBD1, unconfirmable since there is no DNA. This CDR3 contains 12 residues. Germline V lookup: CDR1 SQVTM, CDR2 ANQGSEA. The CDR3 is CSAVARGDEQYF.

This clonotype is deemed medium-sized (0.01 to 0.1%) by its frequency. This chain links TRBV6-2 or TRBV6-3 with TRBJ1-1. Germline CDR1 reads MNHEY; CDR2 reads SVGEGT. The CDR3 is 15 amino acids. The CDR3 sequence is CASSYVLQMNTEAFF.

This clonotype is labeled medium-sized based on frequency. The chain carries TRBV5-1 and TRBJ1-1; absent DNA, TCRdb's TRBD1 call cannot be checked. Per the germline V gene, CDR1 is SGHRS and CDR2 is YFSETQ. This CDR3 has 16 residues. The CDR3 reads CASSLVQDRGSAEAFF.

This chain links TRBV6-6 with TRBJ2-5; TCRdb indicates TRBD2, and absent DNA this call remains unverified. CDR3 length: 15 amino acids. Germline-derived CDR1 and CDR2 are MNHNY and SVGAGI (reference sequence). The CDR3 loop reads CASSYSGGTQGTQYF.

The CDR3 region is CASSLRTANTEAFF. The V call is TRBV19, the J call TRBJ1-1. CDR1 and CDR2 from the germline V gene are LNHDA and SQIVND (reference sequence). CDR3 size: 14 residues.

This clonotype is deemed medium-sized by its frequency. V usage is TRBV12-3 or TRBV12-4 and J usage is TRBJ2-7; TCRdb outputs TRBD1, but without DNA this stays unchecked. CDR3 length: 13 amino acids. The CDR3 sequence is CASSTSGPYEQYF.

CDR3 region: CSAEGQDANYGYTF. The chain recombines TRBV29-1 with TRBJ1-2; TCRdb calls TRBD1, which cannot be checked without DNA. Germline V CDR1 and CDR2: SQVTM, ANQGSEA. This CDR3 is 14 amino acids long.

This clonotype registers medium-sized by frequency. The genes are TRBV29-1 and TRBJ2-5; the TCRdb D gene call, TRBD2, has no DNA to confirm it. There are 14 residues in the CDR3. Per germline, CDR1 SQVTM and CDR2 ANQGSEA. The CDR3 region is CSVCSLGYQETQYF.

This chain connects TRBV4-1 to TRBJ2-7; TCRdb proposes TRBD1, but this gene call is untestable without DNA. The CDR3 spans 14 residues. Per the germline V gene, CDR1 is MGHRA and CDR2 is YSYEKL. Here the CDR3 reads CASSPSSTGPEQYF.

This chain connects TRBV5-1 to TRBJ2-1. The CDR3 is 16 amino acids. Germline values: CDR1 SGHRS, CDR2 YFSETQ. The CDR3 is CASSLGAGVSYNEQFF.

The rearrangement joins TRBV19 to TRBJ1-1; TCRdb calls TRBD1, which cannot be checked without DNA. The CDR3 has 14 residues. Germline V gene sequence: CDR1 LNHDA, CDR2 SQIVND (reference sequence). CDR3 loop: CASEPGQGSTEAFF.

According to its frequency, this clonotype is large. This sequence joins TRBV7-9 and TRBJ2-5; TCRdb gives TRBD2 as the D gene, but with no DNA this cannot be confirmed. The CDR3 is 14 amino acids. Germline CDR1 SEHNR, CDR2 FQNEAQ (reference sequence). The CDR3 region is CASSSLLARETQYF.

Considering frequency, this clonotype is medium-sized. This sequence joins TRBV5-1 and TRBJ1-2; lacking DNA, the TRBD1 call made by TCRdb goes unchecked. Looked up from germline, CDR1 is SGHRS and CDR2 is YFSETQ. The CDR3 contains 14 residues. CDR3 in amino acids: CASSPGQGAQGYTF.

The rearrangement uses TRBV7-9 and TRBJ1-1; TCRdb picks TRBD1, but there is no DNA to check that call. This CDR3 region has 13 residues. The germline V gene has CDR1 SEHNR and CDR2 FQNEAQ (reference sequence). The CDR3 loop reads CASPPGTNTEAFF.

The chain recombines TRBV7-8 with TRBJ2-1; the TCRdb D gene call, TRBD1, has no DNA to confirm it. Germline CDR1 reads SGHVS; CDR2 reads FQNEAQ. This CDR3 has 17 residues. CDR3: CASSLETGGAPRNEQFF. Using reference TRBV7-8 and TRBJ2-1 for the parts outside the CDR3, the full variable domain is GAGVSQSPRYKVAKRGQDVALRCDPISGHVSLFWYQQALGQGPEFLTYFQNEAQLDKSGLPSDRFFAERPEGSVSTLKIQRTQQEDSAVYLCASSLETGGAPRNEQFFGPGTRLTVL.

The chain carries TRBV29-1 and TRBJ1-1. Germline assignment: CDR1 SQVTM and CDR2 ANQGSEA. This CDR3 region has 12 residues. CDR3 sequence: CSVDTENTEAFF.

Judged by frequency, this clonotype is medium-sized. The rearrangement joins TRBV3-1 to TRBJ1-1; the TRBD1 assignment by TCRdb is unverifiable without DNA. CDR1 is LGHDT and CDR2 is YNNKEL in the germline V gene (reference sequence). The CDR3 totals 16 residues. This CDR3 is CASSPRTGTLNTEAFF.

The rearrangement uses TRBV7-2 and TRBJ2-5; TCRdb outputs TRBD1, but without DNA this stays unchecked. The germline V gene encodes CDR1 SGHTA and CDR2 FQGNSA. The CDR3 sequence is 15 residues long. The CDR3 spells CASSLADQGHETQYF.

The chain employs TRBV10-3 and TRBJ2-1; with no DNA, the TCRdb D assignment of TRBD2 cannot be verified. This CDR3 is built from 15 residues. The germline CDR1 and CDR2 sequences are ENHRY and SYGVKD. Here the CDR3 reads CAISPGLAADNEQFF.

This clonotype ranks as medium-sized in terms of frequency. This chain joins TRBV13 and TRBJ2-7; the D gene TCRdb calls, TRBD2, cannot be checked with no DNA. The CDR3 totals 16 residues. Germline CDR1 reads PRHDT; CDR2 reads FYEKMQ (reference sequence). CDR3 protein: CASSSLGTSGSYEQYF.

The chain recombines TRBV21-1 with TRBJ2-5; TCRdb reports TRBD2, a call that lacks DNA to check it against. TRBV21-1 is flagged as a pseudogene. The CDR3 has 15 residues. This CDR3 reads CASSKVGGFQETQYF.

Considering frequency, this clonotype is medium-sized (0.01 to 0.1%). The V gene is TRBV25-1, the J gene TRBJ1-1. Germline values: CDR1 MGHDK, CDR2 SYGVNS. This CDR3 has 16 residues. The CDR3 spells CASSEGPGRENTEAFF.

This chain uses TRBV12-3 or TRBV12-4 with TRBJ2-5; without DNA, the TCRdb call of TRBD1 cannot be checked. There are 14 residues in the CDR3. CDR3 in amino acids: CASSLQGAVETQYF.